These T cell receptor beta chains were read from a single sample in a study of blood T cells in healthy people across ages. TCRdb recomputed calls from the 5' RACE reads with MiXCR, one row per CDR3 protein. The table lists 1.6 million or so distinct CDR3 sequences, roughly 30% of them singletons, with 11% in the top ten. The sequenced sample consisted of blood. The receptors originated from a woman in her 30s in good health. The CDR3 runs from the conserved cysteine through the conserved F or W. The D gene is left open where the match is weak. Clone sizes are given selectively: once, few, many, or a class where the clone is expanded.

V gene	J gene	CDR3 length	clone size	D gene	CDR3 DNA	CDR3 protein
TRBV4-2	TRBJ1-2	15	NA	NA	TGTGCCAGCAGCCAAGTGTTGGGGAAGGGATATGGCTACACCTTC	CASSQVLGKGYGYTF
TRBV7-2	TRBJ2-1	15	NA	NA	TGTGCCAGCAGCCCAAATAGCGGCTCCTACAATGAGCAGTTCTTC	CASSPNSGSYNEQFF
TRBV20-1	TRBJ2-7	15	NA	TRBD1	TGCAGTGCCGCACCCCTGGGACAGGGTACCTACGAGCAGTACTTC	CSAAPLGQGTYEQYF
TRBV24-1	TRBJ2-1	12	few	NA	TGTGCCACCAGTGTCGGCAACAATGAGCAGTTCTTC	CATSVGNNEQFF
TRBV5-1	TRBJ2-3	15	few	NA	TGCGCCAGCAGCTTGGAAGCAGCTAAGACAGATACGCAGTATTTT	CASSLEAAKTDTQYF
TRBV7-9	TRBJ1-1	11	NA	NA	TGTGCCAGCTACAGCTACACTGAAGCTTTCTTT	CASYSYTEAFF
TRBV19	TRBJ1-1	14	NA	TRBD1	TGTGCCGCGAGGCAGGGGGCCACGAACACTGAAGCTTTCTTT	CAARQGATNTEAFF
TRBV27	TRBJ2-7	14	few	NA	TGTGCCAGCAGACCCACCCGGACAGACCTTATTCAGTACTTC	CASRPTRTDLIQYF
TRBV7-6	TRBJ2-5	11	NA	NA	TGTGCCAGCAGCATCGAGGGGACCCAGTACTTC	CASSIEGTQYF
TRBV12-3/TRBV12-4	TRBJ2-5	17	NA	NA	TGTGCCAGCAGTTTTAGTGGGCCAGGGACGGGAGAAGAGACCCAGTACTTC	CASSFSGPGTGEETQYF
TRBV20-1	TRBJ2-6	18	few	NA	TGCAGTGCTAGAGATAATCCGGGGGTTCGACCCGGGGCCAACGTCCTGACTTTC	CSARDNPGVRPGANVLTF
TRBV11-2	TRBJ1-2	16	NA	TRBD1	TGTGCCAGCAGCCTCGGGACAGGGAAGGGAAGCTATGGCTACACCTTC	CASSLGTGKGSYGYTF
TRBV9	TRBJ2-2	15	few	TRBD2	TGTGCCAGCAGCCTAACCGGGACTATCACCGGGGAGCTGTTTTTT	CASSLTGTITGELFF
TRBV2	TRBJ2-3	14	few	NA	TGTGCCAGCACCCCAGCGGAGGGGGGATATACGCAGTATTTT	CASTPAEGGYTQYF
TRBV27	TRBJ1-1	17	NA	NA	TGTGCCAGCAGTCCAACCTATGGACACATTCGTTACACTGAAGCTTTCTTT	CASSPTYGHIRYTEAFF
TRBV3-1	TRBJ2-1	15	NA	NA	TGTGCCAGCAGCCAAGATCGTGCCGGGTTGAATGAGCAGTTCTTC	CASSQDRAGLNEQFF
TRBV28	TRBJ1-2	12	NA	NA	TGTGCCAGCAGCGGCGCGGGGGGCGGCTACACCTTC	CASSGAGGGYTF
TRBV27	TRBJ2-1	13	once	NA	TGCGCCAGCAGTTCCCGGGCTTCTAGTGAGCAGTTCTTC	CASSSRASSEQFF
TRBV9	TRBJ2-1	15	few	NA	TGTGCCAGCAGCGCCCTTACGGGCTCCTACAATGAGCAGTTCTTC	CASSALTGSYNEQFF
TRBV4-2	TRBJ2-3	17	few	TRBD2	TGTGCCAGCAGCCATCTACTAGCGGGAGGTGAGGCAGATACGCAGTATTTT	CASSHLLAGGEADTQYF
TRBV20-1	TRBJ2-7	15	many	TRBD2	TGCAGTGACGACCGGCTCAGCGGGAGTATCTACGAGCAGTACTTC	CSDDRLSGSIYEQYF
TRBV12-3/TRBV12-4	TRBJ1-5	15	NA	TRBD1	TGTGCCAGCAGTCCGCACAGGGGGGGCAATCAGCCCCAGCATTTT	CASSPHRGGNQPQHF
TRBV10-3	TRBJ2-5	16	many	TRBD2	TGTGCCATCAGTGACCGAGGACTAGCGGGGAAAGAGACCCAGTACTTC	CAISDRGLAGKETQYF
TRBV5-1	TRBJ2-7	14	NA	NA	TGCGCCAGCAGCCGGAACTCGGGACTCTACGAGCAGTACTTC	CASSRNSGLYEQYF
TRBV27	TRBJ1-5	18	NA	NA	TGTGCCAGCAGTTTACGGAGCAGGGCAGGGCCCGGGTATCAGCCCCAGCATTTT	CASSLRSRAGPGYQPQHF
TRBV12-3/TRBV12-4	TRBJ2-3	16	NA	TRBD2	TGTGCCAGCAGTTTGGGGCTGGGACTAACTTCAGATGCGCAATATTTC	CASSLGLGLTSDAQYF
TRBV24-1	TRBJ2-5	12	few	TRBD1	TGTGCCAAGACAGGGGGACAAGAGACCCAGTACTTC	CAKTGGQETQYF
TRBV9	TRBJ2-3	16	few	TRBD2	TGTGCCAGCAGCTTCCTGACTAGCTCAAGCACAGATACGCAGTATTTT	CASSFLTSSSTDTQYF
TRBV7-9	TRBJ2-7	14	few	TRBD2	TGTGCCAGCAGAGGCGGGAGTGCCCCCTACGAGCAGTACTTC	CASRGGSAPYEQYF
TRBV9	TRBJ2-7	15	NA	TRBD1	TGTGCCAGCAGCGTCGGGACAGGGAGAGACTACGAGCAGTACTTC	CASSVGTGRDYEQYF
TRBV9	TRBJ2-7	15	NA	TRBD1	TGTGCCAGCAGCTTGGTCGGGACAGTGTCCTCCGAGCAGTACTTC	CASSLVGTVSSEQYF
TRBV4-1	TRBJ2-2	18	once	NA	TGCGCCAGCAGCCAAGATCGTCAAGCGCGACACTACACCGGGGAGCTGTTTTTT	CASSQDRQARHYTGELFF
TRBV20-1	TRBJ1-5	11	few	NA	TGCAGTGCTAGAGTAGACCAGCCCCAGCATTTT	CSARVDQPQHF
TRBV4-1	TRBJ2-3	16	many	TRBD2	TGCGCCAGCAGCCAAGGCACTAGCGGCCCTCCCGATACGCAGTATTTT	CASSQGTSGPPDTQYF
TRBV27	TRBJ2-1	17	many	TRBD1	TGTGCCAGCAGTGGCTATGGGGGGGGGACAGGGAACAATGAGCAGTTCTTC	CASSGYGGGTGNNEQFF
TRBV3-1	TRBJ2-5	12	few	NA	TGTGCCAGCAGCCAAGAGCGCAAGACCCAGTACTTC	CASSQERKTQYF
TRBV7-3	TRBJ2-5	13	many	NA	TGTGCCAGCAGCTCCACTGGTCGAGAGACCCAGTACTTC	CASSSTGRETQYF
TRBV29-1	TRBJ1-2	14	few	NA	TGCAGCGTTGAAGTCAGGACCTCTGGCTATGGCTACACCTTC	CSVEVRTSGYGYTF
TRBV28	TRBJ2-1	16	NA	TRBD2	TGTGCCAGCAGTACTAGCGGGAGGAATTCCTACAATGAGCAGTTCTTC	CASSTSGRNSYNEQFF
TRBV20-1	TRBJ2-5	9	NA	TRBD2	TGCAGTGCTGGGACTAAGCAGTACTTC	CSAGTKQYF
TRBV20-1	TRBJ1-1	11	few	NA	TGCAGTGGAGCGGCAGACACTGAAGCTTTCTTT	CSGAADTEAFF
TRBV4-1	TRBJ2-2	16	NA	NA	TGCGCCAGCAGCCAAGAGGAGACAGACTTCACCGGGGAGCTGTTTTTT	CASSQEETDFTGELFF
TRBV6-1	TRBJ2-1	14	NA	TRBD2	TGTGCCAGCATAGGGCTAGCGGGATACAATGAGCAGTTCTTC	CASIGLAGYNEQFF
TRBV27	TRBJ2-6	17	NA	NA	TGTGCCAGCAGCTTGACAGAATCCTTACCTGGGGCCAACGTCCAGACTTTC	CASSLTESLPGANVQTF
TRBV2	TRBJ1-2	13	NA	TRBD1	TGTGCCAGCGGGACAGCCAGTTTGGGTGGCTACACCTTC	CASGTASLGGYTF
TRBV19	TRBJ2-5	15	NA	TRBD1	TGTGCCAGTAGTCGTACCTCGACAGGGAGCAATGAGCAGTACTTC	CASSRTSTGSNEQYF
TRBV20-1	TRBJ1-1	17	NA	TRBD1	TGCAGTGCTTCTGGACTCGGGACAGGGTTCACCGACACTGAAGCTTTCTTT	CSASGLGTGFTDTEAFF
TRBV11-2	TRBJ2-5	16	many	NA	TGTGCCAGCAGCTTAGCCCTGGGGTTTTCGGGAGAGACCCAGTACTTC	CASSLALGFSGETQYF
TRBV4-1	TRBJ2-2	17	few	NA	TGCGCCAGCAGCCAAGATTTTTATGGCCAGGGGAAAGGGGAGCTGTTTTTT	CASSQDFYGQGKGELFF
TRBV7-2	TRBJ2-1	16	few	NA	TGTGCCAGCTCCAAGGCACAGCGGACCACCTACAATGAGCAGTTCTTC	CASSKAQRTTYNEQFF
TRBV20-1	TRBJ2-3	17	NA	TRBD1	TGCAGTGCTAGTGAAGGGACAGGGGGCCACTGGACAGATACGCAGTATTTT	CSASEGTGGHWTDTQYF
TRBV10-3	TRBJ2-7	13	many	NA	TGTGCCATCAGTCAGTCCAGGGACTACGAGCAGTACTTC	CAISQSRDYEQYF
TRBV27	TRBJ2-1	14	NA	NA	TGTGCCAGCGGTGACCCCGGGCCTTTTAATGAGCAGTTCTTC	CASGDPGPFNEQFF
TRBV6-1	TRBJ1-2	16	once	NA	TGTGCCAGCAGTGAACCCTCTGGCTTCCCCTCCTATGGCTACACCTTC	CASSEPSGFPSYGYTF
TRBV6-2/TRBV6-3	TRBJ1-3	14	NA	NA	TGTGCCAGCAGTCCCGGATCCTCTGGAAACACCATATATTTT	CASSPGSSGNTIYF
TRBV6-2/TRBV6-3	TRBJ2-3	14	many	NA	TGTGCCAGCAGTTACCTAGCATCCACAGATACGCAGTATTTT	CASSYLASTDTQYF
TRBV12-5	TRBJ2-1	15	NA	NA	TGTGCTAGTGGAGGGGGAAGGGGCGTATTTGATGAGCAGTTCTTC	CASGGGRGVFDEQFF
TRBV5-6	TRBJ2-7	17	few	NA	TGTGCCAGCAGTCCTGTTAGGGGGGCGAAGGGGTCCTACGAGCAGTACTTC	CASSPVRGAKGSYEQYF
TRBV27	TRBJ1-4	16	NA	TRBD1	TGTGCCAGCAGTACCGGGACAGGTGGATGGAATGAAAAACTGTTTTTT	CASSTGTGGWNEKLFF
TRBV29-1	TRBJ2-7	12	NA	NA	TGCAGCGTTGAGGGCGGGATGAGCGAGCAGTACTTC	CSVEGGMSEQYF